A single sample gave rise to the 3 T cell receptor beta chains below, sequenced in a study of T cell clonotyping in hematopoietic cell transplantation. As to time point: recipient sample about 28 days before transplant, after cytoreduction. Using immunoSEQ multiplex PCR, the repertoire was profiled, and TCRdb retains in-frame clones only, with some absent. The profile shows about 16,000 clones, 93% of them singletons. Sequenced material: peripheral blood mononuclear cells, taken before stem cell transplant. These receptors were taken from a man younger than 35 with biphenotypic leukemia. Some clones in this sample may be carry-over from other donors' samples.

The V and J genes are TRBV6-5 and TRBJ1-6, with 7 positions matching TRBD1. Germline CDR1 is MNHEY and CDR2 is SVGAGI. The CDR3 consists of 14 residues. The V and J ends lost 7 bases and 6 bases, in that order; junction bases with no gene match: 6. CDR3 sequence reads: CASTFQGVNSPLHF. In DNA, the CDR3 is TGTGCCAGCACCTTCCAGGGGGTTAATTCACCCCTCCACTTT.

The rearrangement uses TRBV28 and TRBJ2-1; 9 bases match TRBD1. CDR1 and CDR2 (germline): MDHEN, SYDVKM. V was pared by 3 bases and J by 10 bases, with 16 bases of the junction left unmatched. This CDR3 comprises 17 residues. The CDR3 loop reads CASSLVNTGGASQEQFF. The CDR3 coding sequence is TGTGCCAGCAGTTTGGTGAACACAGGGGGCGCCTCGCAAGAGCAGTTCTTC. The full variable domain, completed using reference TRBV28 and TRBJ2-1, is DVKVTQSSRYLVKRTGEKVFLECVQDMDHENMFWYRQDPGLGLRLIYFSYDVKMKEKGDIPEGYSVSREKKERFSLILESASTNQTSMYLCASSLVNTGGASQEQFFGPGTRLTVL.

The chain joins TRBV29-1 to TRBJ1-6; possible D gene TRBD1, 5 bases. The CDR3 extends over 13 amino acids. Trimming removed 7 bases from V and 6 bases from J, with 13 bases in between. The germline gives CDR1 SQVTM, CDR2 ANQGSEA. This CDR3 is CSAREQVNSPLHF. As DNA, the CDR3 is TGCAGCGCTCGGGAACAGGTTAATTCACCCCTCCACTTT. Combining the CDR3 with reference TRBV29-1 and TRBJ1-6 gives the whole variable domain SAVISQKPSRDICQRGTSLTIQCQVDSQVTMMFWYRQQPGQSLTLIATANQGSEATYESGFVIDKFPISRPNLTFSTLTVSNMSPEDSSIYLCSAREQVNSPLHFGNGTRLTVT.